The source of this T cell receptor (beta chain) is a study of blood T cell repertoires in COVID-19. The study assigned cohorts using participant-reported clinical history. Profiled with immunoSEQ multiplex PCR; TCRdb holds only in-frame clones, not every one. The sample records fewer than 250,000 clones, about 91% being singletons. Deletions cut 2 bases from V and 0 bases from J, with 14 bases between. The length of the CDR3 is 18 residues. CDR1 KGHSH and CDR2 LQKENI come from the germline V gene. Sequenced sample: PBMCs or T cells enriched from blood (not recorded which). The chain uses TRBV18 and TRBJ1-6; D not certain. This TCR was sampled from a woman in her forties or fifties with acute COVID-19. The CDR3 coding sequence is TGTGCCAGCTCACCAGGGCCGACGATTAGCTCCTATAATTCACCCCTCCACTTT. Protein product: CASSPGPTISSYNSPLHF.